This T cell receptor (beta chain) was sequenced during a study of cytomegalovirus exposure and HLA in healthy donors. General study findings and limits: TCR beta V- and J-gene trimming, according to a later analysis, was linked to a missense DCLRE1C variant. Per published reports, the classifier diagnosed cytomegalovirus status with high specificity and sensitivity.

Healthy bone marrow donors supplied every sample. The PCR was carried out with 60 Vbeta primers and 13 Jbeta primers. The method was immunoSEQ multiplex PCR; TCRdb's version includes in-frame clones alone and lacks a portion of them. There are around 180,000 clones in the sample; roughly 82% occur only once, and more than 0.95% lies in the top ten. Germline-derived CDR1 and CDR2 are ENHRY and SYGVKD. Trimming cost V 6 bases and J 0 bases; bases outside gene matches: 7. The CDR3 consists of 16 residues. A note on this clone: Antigen: not known.

This clonotype was sampled from a girl aged 2-10 years in good health and CMV-seropositive. Sequencing used PBMCs. The genes are TRBV10-3 and TRBJ1-3; 8 positions match TRBD1. DNA of the CDR3: TGTGCCATCAGCCAGGGACAGGCATCCTCTGGAAACACCATATATTTT. Its translation: CAISQGQASSGNTIYF.